The sequence of this TCR beta chain was determined in a study of neurological immune-mediated disorders. Findings and caveats of the study: HTLV-1-associated myelopathy showed the most TCR clonal expansion; multiple sclerosis the least, below healthy controls.

This CDR3 has 14 amino acids. CDR1 is MNHEY and CDR2 is SVGAGI in the germline V gene. V lost 5 bases and J lost 4, with 13 bases in between. Template-switch 5'RACE cDNA synthesis added a 10-nucleotide unique molecular identifier. MiXCR, applied by TCRdb to the 5' RACE reads, yields one record per CDR3 protein. The table shows about 49,000 distinct CDR3 sequences, with 9% to 10% occurring only once. This clonotype was detected many times. Its antigen remains unidentified. The time point is: longitudinal time-point 1 (baseline). Healthy control participants comprised blood bank volunteers in Maryland, USA. The unsorted libraries had their origin in 2 million PBMCs stored at -80 C.

The TCR sequence derives from a woman in her forties in good health. The chain combines TRBV6-5 with TRBJ2-3; D gene ambiguous. Source material: PBMCs. This CDR3 reads CASSISSFPDTQYF. The CDR3 DNA reads as TGTGCCAGCAGTATCTCCTCATTCCCAGATACGCAGTATTTT.